Listed below are T cell receptor beta chains from one sample, sequenced in a study of T-cell reconstitution after alpha-beta-depleted transplantation in children. Via MiXCR, TCRdb re-called the PCR reads, giving one row per CDR3 protein. This table holds hundreds of thousands of distinct CDR3 sequences, approximately 29% found once. Sequencing used PBMCs from the stem cell graft donor, obtained from the stem cell graft. Source of these receptors: a human donor who donated a stem cell graft to a child with aplastic anemia. The CDR3 runs from the conserved cysteine through the conserved F or W. The D gene is left open where the match is weak. Clone size is stated in some rows and not others, as once, few, many or a class when expanded.

v_gene	abundance	j_gene	d_gene	CDR3nt	CDR3aa
TRBV6-5	few	TRBJ1-1	-	TGTGCCAGCAGTTACACAGGTAACCCTAACACTGAAGCTTTCTTT	CASSYTGNPNTEAFF
TRBV20-1	few	TRBJ1-1	-	TGCAGTGCTCGAGACGGCATGAACACTGAAGCTTTCTTT	CSARDGMNTEAFF
TRBV29-1	-	TRBJ1-2	-	TGCAGCGTTGGTCAGGTTAACTATGGCTACACCTTC	CSVGQVNYGYTF
TRBV27	-	TRBJ2-5	TRBD2	TGTGCCAGCATGAAGCTAGCGGAAGAGACCCAGTACTTC	CASMKLAEETQYF
TRBV7-2	-	TRBJ2-5	-	TGTGCCAGCAGCTTAGTTGTTCGAGAGACCCAGTACTTC	CASSLVVRETQYF
TRBV20-1	-	TRBJ1-1	-	TGCAGTGCTAGGTCGGGGGTGAACACTGAAGCTTTCTTT	CSARSGVNTEAFF
TRBV5-1	-	TRBJ2-5	TRBD2	TGCGCCAGCAGCTTGGATCTTTTAGCGGGAAAGGGGTCTCAAGAGACCCAGTACTTC	CASSLDLLAGKGSQETQYF
TRBV15	few	TRBJ1-5	-	TGTGCCACCAGCAGAGATGTCCTGTCCGTTAGCAATCAGCCCCAGCATTTT	CATSRDVLSVSNQPQHF
TRBV2	once	TRBJ1-2	TRBD1	TGTGCCAGCAGGCCTGACAGGGGGCCGTGGGGCTACACCTTC	CASRPDRGPWGYTF
TRBV29-1	few	TRBJ1-1	TRBD1	TGCAGCGGGGGGGGACAGATGAACACTGAAGCTTTCTTT	CSGGGQMNTEAFF
TRBV18	-	TRBJ2-7	-	TGTGCCAGCTCCCCATCACCACTATCAGGCTACGAGCAGTACTTC	CASSPSPLSGYEQYF
TRBV5-1	few	TRBJ2-2	TRBD1	TGCGCCAGCAGCTCCCGGGACAGGGGCACCGGGGAGCTGTTTTTT	CASSSRDRGTGELFF
TRBV16	few	TRBJ1-5	-	TGTGCCAGCAGCCCTACACAGGGTTCTAATCAGCCCCAGCATTTT	CASSPTQGSNQPQHF
TRBV7-2	-	TRBJ2-7	-	TGTGCCAGCAGCTTAGAGGGCGGACCCTACGAGCAGTACTTC	CASSLEGGPYEQYF
TRBV29-1	few	TRBJ2-3	-	TGCAGCGTGTCAGGGGTTTATGTGTACGATACGCAGTATTTT	CSVSGVYVYDTQYF
TRBV20-1	-	TRBJ1-1	TRBD1	TGCAGTGCTAGAGCCGGGACAGGGAGCACTGAAGCTTTCTTT	CSARAGTGSTEAFF
TRBV7-2	-	TRBJ2-3	TRBD1	TGTGCCAGCAGCTTGGCCGGGACAGTGCAAGATACGCAGTATTTT	CASSLAGTVQDTQYF
TRBV6-5	-	TRBJ1-2	-	TGTGCCAGCAGTTGGTCGTCCGGGACCGAGAACTATGGCTACACCTTC	CASSWSSGTENYGYTF
TRBV12-3/TRBV12-4	few	TRBJ1-1	TRBD1	TGTGCCAGCAGTTTAGGGACAGGGGGCAATGAAGCTTTCTTT	CASSLGTGGNEAFF
TRBV24-1	-	TRBJ2-2	TRBD1	TGTGCCACCAGTGATTTGGGGGACAGGGGGAACACCGGGGAGCTGTTTTTT	CATSDLGDRGNTGELFF
TRBV12-3/TRBV12-4	once	TRBJ1-5	-	TGTGCCAGCCGAATAGGGGGACCTTATAGCAATCAGCCCCAGCATTTT	CASRIGGPYSNQPQHF
TRBV30	few	TRBJ1-1	-	TGTGCCTGGAGGGCCGGCCTAGGGGCTTTCTTT	CAWRAGLGAFF
TRBV20-1	few	TRBJ1-1	-	TGCAGTGCTAGCCGACAGAGGTCAGTTGAAGCTTTCTTT	CSASRQRSVEAFF
TRBV5-1	few	TRBJ2-1	TRBD1	TGCGCCAGCAGCTTGGGGGACAGGGAAGTTCAAGGTGAGCAGTTCTTC	CASSLGDREVQGEQFF
TRBV5-8	-	TRBJ2-1	TRBD2	TGTGCCAGCAGCGCCGCTGGCGGGAGTTACAATGAGCAGTTCTTC	CASSAAGGSYNEQFF
TRBV7-2	-	TRBJ2-3	TRBD2	TGTGCCAGCAGCTACGAGGTAGCGGGAGTCGCAGATACGCAGTATTTT	CASSYEVAGVADTQYF
TRBV7-2	few	TRBJ2-7	-	TGTGCCAGCAGCTTAGTGGGCTACTACGAGCAGTACTTC	CASSLVGYYEQYF
TRBV3-1	-	TRBJ1-5	TRBD1	TGTGCCAGCAGCCAAGATATGGGACAGGGTTTCAATCAGCCCCAGCATTTT	CASSQDMGQGFNQPQHF
TRBV7-2	-	TRBJ2-3	TRBD1	TGTGCCAGCAGCAGGGGACAGGGGGCTACAGATACGCAGTATTTT	CASSRGQGATDTQYF